The rows below give T cell receptor beta chains drawn from one sample of a study of T cells in Graves' hyperthyroidism and ophthalmopathy. TCRdb fed the multiplex PCR reads into MiXCR, producing one record per CDR3 protein. The sample lists 350,000 to 500,000 distinct CDR3 sequences, roughly 13% seen once, with 5% to 6% in the top ten. Material: blood. The receptors derive from a woman between 18 and 29 years old with Graves' hyperthyroidism. Both conserved end residues are part of each CDR3. The order of the fields is clone size, D gene, J gene, V gene, CDR3 length, CDR3 protein, CDR3 DNA. A D gene is named only where the DNA matches it firmly. Rows give clone size only sometimes, using once, few, many, or a class for an expanded clone.

many,.,TRBJ1-1,TRBV10-1,14,CASSESGGNPEAFF,TGCGCCAGCAGTGAGTCGGGGGGGAACCCTGAAGCTTTCTTT
many,TRBD2,TRBJ2-3,TRBV28,16,CASSFRSGSPTDTQYF,TGTGCCAGCAGTTTTCGTAGCGGGAGCCCCACAGATACGCAGTATTTT
few,TRBD2,TRBJ2-7,TRBV9,15,CASSVASSGDYEQYF,TGTGCCAGCAGCGTAGCGTCTAGCGGAGACTACGAGCAGTACTTC
few,.,TRBJ2-7,TRBV5-4,15,CASSLSTSSHYEQYF,TGTGCCAGCAGCTTGTCCACTAGCAGCCATTACGAGCAGTACTTC
many,TRBD1,TRBJ2-3,TRBV27,12,CASTKQGDTQYF,TGTGCCAGCACAAAACAGGGGGATACGCAGTATTTT
many,.,TRBJ1-2,TRBV28,13,CASSFSGFYGYTF,TGTGCCAGCAGTTTTTCGGGCTTCTATGGCTACACCTTC
many,TRBD1,TRBJ1-2,TRBV3-1,15,CASSAIGTGNYGYTF,TGTGCCAGCAGCGCAATCGGGACAGGGAACTATGGCTACACCTTC
few,TRBD2,TRBJ2-1,TRBV6-2/TRBV6-3,15,CASSYSFRTSGEQFF,TGTGCCAGCAGTTACTCGTTCAGGACTAGCGGAGAGCAGTTCTTC
.,TRBD1,TRBJ2-1,TRBV6-1,13,CASSPGGIYEQFF,TGTGCCAGCAGCCCAGGGGGCATCTACGAGCAGTTCTTC
many,.,TRBJ1-1,TRBV6-2/TRBV6-3,15,CASSPILNWNTEAFF,TGTGCCAGCAGTCCCATTCTAAACTGGAACACTGAAGCTTTCTTT
many,.,TRBJ2-5,TRBV11-2,15,CASSLDPGTAKTQYF,TGTGCCAGCAGCTTAGACCCAGGGACGGCGAAAACCCAGTACTTC
many,TRBD2,TRBJ2-7,TRBV11-2,15,CASSLGLASSYEQYF,TGTGCCAGCAGCTTAGGACTAGCGTCTTCCTACGAGCAGTACTTC